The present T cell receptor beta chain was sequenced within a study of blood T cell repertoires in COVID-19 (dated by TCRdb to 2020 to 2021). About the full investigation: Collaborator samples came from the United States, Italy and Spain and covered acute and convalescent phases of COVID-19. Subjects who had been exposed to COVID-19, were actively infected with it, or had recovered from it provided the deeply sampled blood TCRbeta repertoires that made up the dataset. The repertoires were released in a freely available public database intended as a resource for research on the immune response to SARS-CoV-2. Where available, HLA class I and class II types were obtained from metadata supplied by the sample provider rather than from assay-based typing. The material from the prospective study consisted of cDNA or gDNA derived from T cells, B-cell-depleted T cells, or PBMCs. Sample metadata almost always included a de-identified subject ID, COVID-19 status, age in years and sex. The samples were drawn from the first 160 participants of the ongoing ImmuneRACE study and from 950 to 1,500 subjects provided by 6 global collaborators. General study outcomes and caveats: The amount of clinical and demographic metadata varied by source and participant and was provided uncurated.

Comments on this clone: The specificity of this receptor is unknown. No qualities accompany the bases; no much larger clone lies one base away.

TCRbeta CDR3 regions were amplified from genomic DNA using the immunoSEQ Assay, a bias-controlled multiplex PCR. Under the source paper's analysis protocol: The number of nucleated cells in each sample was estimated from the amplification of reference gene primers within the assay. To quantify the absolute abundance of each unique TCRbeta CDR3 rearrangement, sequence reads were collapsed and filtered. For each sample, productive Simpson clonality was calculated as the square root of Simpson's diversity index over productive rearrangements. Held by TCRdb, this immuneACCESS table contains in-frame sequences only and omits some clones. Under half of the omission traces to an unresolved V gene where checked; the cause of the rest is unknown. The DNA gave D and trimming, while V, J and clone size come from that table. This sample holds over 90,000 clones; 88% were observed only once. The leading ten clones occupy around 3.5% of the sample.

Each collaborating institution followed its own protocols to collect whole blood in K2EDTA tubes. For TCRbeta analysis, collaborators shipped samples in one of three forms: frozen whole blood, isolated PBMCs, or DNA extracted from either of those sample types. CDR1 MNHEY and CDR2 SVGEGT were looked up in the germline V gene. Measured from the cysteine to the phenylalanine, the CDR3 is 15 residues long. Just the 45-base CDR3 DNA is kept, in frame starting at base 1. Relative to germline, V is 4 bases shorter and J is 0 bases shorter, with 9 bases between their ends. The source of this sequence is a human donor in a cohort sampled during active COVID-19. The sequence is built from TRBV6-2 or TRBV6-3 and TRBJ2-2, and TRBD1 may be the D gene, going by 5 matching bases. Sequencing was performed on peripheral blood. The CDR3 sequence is CASSSDTSNTGELFF. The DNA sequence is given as TGTGCCAGCAGTTCGGACACGTCGAACACCGGGGAGCTGTTTTTT.